This T cell receptor beta chain originates from a study of identifying expanded T cells in peripheral blood. Sequenced by immunoSEQ multiplex PCR; TCRdb stores in-frame clones only, minus some. This table holds under 150,000 clones, around four fifths found once. Sequenced input: blood. The receptor's source is a person aged 18 to 75 in good health.

The CDR3 loop reads CASTMGGAGANTEAFF. The CDR3, as DNA: TGTGCCAGCACCATGGGTGGGGCAGGGGCGAACACTGAAGCTTTCTTT. The chain employs TRBV5-4 and TRBJ1-1; a possible D gene is TRBD1 (6 bases). Germline V lookup: CDR1 SGHNT, CDR2 YYREEE (reference sequence). This CDR3 has 16 residues. The V end lost 6 bases, the J end lost 1 base, and 19 bases lay between the germline ends.